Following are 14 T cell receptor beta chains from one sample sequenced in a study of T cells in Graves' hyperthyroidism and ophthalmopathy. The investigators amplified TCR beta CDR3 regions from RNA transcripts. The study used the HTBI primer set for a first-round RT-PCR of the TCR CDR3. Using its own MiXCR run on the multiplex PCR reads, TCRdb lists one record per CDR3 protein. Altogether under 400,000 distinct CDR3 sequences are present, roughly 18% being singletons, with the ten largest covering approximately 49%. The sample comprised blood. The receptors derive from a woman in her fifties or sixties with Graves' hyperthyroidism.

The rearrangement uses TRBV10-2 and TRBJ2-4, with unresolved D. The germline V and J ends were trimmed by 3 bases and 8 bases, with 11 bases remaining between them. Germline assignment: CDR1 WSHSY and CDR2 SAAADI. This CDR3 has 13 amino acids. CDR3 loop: CASSEGPKHIQYF. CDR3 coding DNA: TGCGCCAGCAGTGAAGGGCCAAAGCACATTCAGTACTTC.

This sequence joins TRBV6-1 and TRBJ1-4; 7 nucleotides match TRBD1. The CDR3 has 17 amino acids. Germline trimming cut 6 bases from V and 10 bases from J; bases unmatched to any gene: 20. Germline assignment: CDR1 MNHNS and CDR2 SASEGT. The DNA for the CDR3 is TGTGCCAGCAGGAAAGAGAGGGACAGCTTGATGACGGGAAAACTGTTTTTT. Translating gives CASRKERDSLMTGKLFF.

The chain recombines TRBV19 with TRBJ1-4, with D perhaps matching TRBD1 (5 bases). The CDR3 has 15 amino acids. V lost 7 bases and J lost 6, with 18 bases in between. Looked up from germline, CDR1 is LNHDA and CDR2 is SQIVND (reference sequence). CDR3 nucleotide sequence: TGTGCCAGTAAAAGAAGGGACGGACGCGATGAAAAACTGTTTTTT. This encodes CASKRRDGRDEKLFF.

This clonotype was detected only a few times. DNA of the CDR3: TGTGCCATCAGCGACCAGGGGGCGGATAATTCACCCCTCCACTTT. It translates to CAISDQGADNSPLHF. V and J are TRBV10-3 and TRBJ1-6; 8 nucleotides line up with TRBD1. This CDR3 comprises 15 residues. The V gene end was trimmed by 6 bases and the J gene end by 5 bases; junction bases not matched to a gene: 6. The germline gives CDR1 ENHRY, CDR2 SYGVKD.

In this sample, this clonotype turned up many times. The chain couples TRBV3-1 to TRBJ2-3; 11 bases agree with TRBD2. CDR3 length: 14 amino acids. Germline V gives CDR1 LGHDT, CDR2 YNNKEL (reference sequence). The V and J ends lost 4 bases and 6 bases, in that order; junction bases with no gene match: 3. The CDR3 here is CASSPTSGVDTQYF. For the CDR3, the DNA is TGTGCCAGCAGCCCGACTAGCGGGGTGGATACGCAGTATTTT.

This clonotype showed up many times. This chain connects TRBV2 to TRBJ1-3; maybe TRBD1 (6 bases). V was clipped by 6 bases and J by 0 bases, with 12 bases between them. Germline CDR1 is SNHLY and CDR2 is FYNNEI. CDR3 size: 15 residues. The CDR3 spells CASRQGKSSGNTIYF. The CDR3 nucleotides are TGTGCCAGCAGACAGGGCAAATCCTCTGGAAACACCATATATTTT.

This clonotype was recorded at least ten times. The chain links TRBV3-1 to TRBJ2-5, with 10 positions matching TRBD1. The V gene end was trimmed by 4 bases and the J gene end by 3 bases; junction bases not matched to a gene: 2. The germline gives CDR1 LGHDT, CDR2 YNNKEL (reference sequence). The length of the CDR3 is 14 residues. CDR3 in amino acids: CASSPGQGEETQYF. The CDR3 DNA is TGTGCCAGCAGCCCTGGACAGGGGGAAGAGACCCAGTACTTC.

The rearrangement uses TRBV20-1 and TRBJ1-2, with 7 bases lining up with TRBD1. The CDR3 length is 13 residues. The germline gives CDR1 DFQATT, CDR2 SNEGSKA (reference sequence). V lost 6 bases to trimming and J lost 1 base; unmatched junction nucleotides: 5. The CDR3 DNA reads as TGCAGTGCCAGGGACAGCAATAACTATGGCTACACCTTC. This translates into CSARDSNNYGYTF.

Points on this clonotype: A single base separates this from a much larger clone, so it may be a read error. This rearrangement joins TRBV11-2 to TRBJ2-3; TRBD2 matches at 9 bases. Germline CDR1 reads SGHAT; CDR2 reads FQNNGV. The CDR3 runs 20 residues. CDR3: CTSSLAGLWGGGAYPDTQYF. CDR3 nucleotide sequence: TGTACCAGCAGCTTAGCAGGGCTTTGGGGCGGGGGGGCTTACCCAGATACGCAGTATTTT.

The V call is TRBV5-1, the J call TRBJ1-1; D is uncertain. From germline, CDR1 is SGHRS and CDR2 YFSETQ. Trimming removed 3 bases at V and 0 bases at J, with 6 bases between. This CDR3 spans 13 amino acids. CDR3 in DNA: TGCGCCAGCAGCTCGGAAGTGAACACTGAAGCTTTCTTT. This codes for CASSSEVNTEAFF.

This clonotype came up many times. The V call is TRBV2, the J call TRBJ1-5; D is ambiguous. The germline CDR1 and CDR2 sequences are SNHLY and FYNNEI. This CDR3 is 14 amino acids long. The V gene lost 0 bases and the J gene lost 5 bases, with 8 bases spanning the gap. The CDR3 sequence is CASSEASGHQPQHF. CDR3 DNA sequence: TGTGCCAGCAGTGAAGCATCAGGTCATCAGCCCCAGCATTTT.

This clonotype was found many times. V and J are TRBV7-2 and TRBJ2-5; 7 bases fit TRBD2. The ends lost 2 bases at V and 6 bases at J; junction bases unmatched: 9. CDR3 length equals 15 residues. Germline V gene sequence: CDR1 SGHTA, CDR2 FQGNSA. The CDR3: CASSLSLASGKTQYF. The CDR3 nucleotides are TGTGCCAGCAGCTTAAGCCTAGCGAGCGGGAAGACCCAGTACTTC.

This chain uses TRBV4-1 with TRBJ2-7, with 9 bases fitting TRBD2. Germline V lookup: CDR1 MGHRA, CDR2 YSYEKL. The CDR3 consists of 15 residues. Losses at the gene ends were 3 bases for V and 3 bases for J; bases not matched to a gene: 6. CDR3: CASSQQGLARYEQYF. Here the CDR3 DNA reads TGCGCCAGCAGCCAGCAAGGACTAGCGCGCTACGAGCAGTACTTC.

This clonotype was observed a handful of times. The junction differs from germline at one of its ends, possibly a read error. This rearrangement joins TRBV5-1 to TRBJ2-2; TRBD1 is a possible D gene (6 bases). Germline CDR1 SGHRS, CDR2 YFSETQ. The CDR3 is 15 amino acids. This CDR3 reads CASSLGDRNTRELFF. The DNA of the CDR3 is TGCGCCAGCAGCTTGGGCGACAGGAACACCCGGGAGCTGTTTTTT. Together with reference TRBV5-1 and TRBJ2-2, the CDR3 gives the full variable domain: KAGVTQTPRYLIKTRGQQVTLSCSPISGHRSVSWYQQTPGQGLQFLFEYFSETQRNKGNFPGRFSGRQFSNSRSEMNVSTLELGDSALYLCASSLGDRNTRELFFGEGSRLTVL.